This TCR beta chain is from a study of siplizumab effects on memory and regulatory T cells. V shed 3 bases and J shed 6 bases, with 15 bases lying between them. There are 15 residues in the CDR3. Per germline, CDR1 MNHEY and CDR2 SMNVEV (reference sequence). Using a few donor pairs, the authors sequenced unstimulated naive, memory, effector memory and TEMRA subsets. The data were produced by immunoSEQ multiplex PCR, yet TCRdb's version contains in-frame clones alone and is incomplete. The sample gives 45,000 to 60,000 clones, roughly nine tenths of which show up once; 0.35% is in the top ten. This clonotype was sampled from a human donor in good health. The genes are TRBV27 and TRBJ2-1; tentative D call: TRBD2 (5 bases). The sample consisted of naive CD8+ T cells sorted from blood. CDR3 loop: CASSLTPRATNEQFF. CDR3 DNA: TGTGCCAGCAGTTTGACGCCGCGGGCGACCAATGAGCAGTTCTTC.